Following are 10 T cell receptor beta chains from one sample sequenced in a study of cytomegalovirus exposure and HLA in healthy donors. A multiplex PCR was run with 60 Vbeta primers and 13 Jbeta primers. Only in-frame clones appear in the TCRdb table, and some are missing; sequencing was by immunoSEQ multiplex PCR. The sample includes approximately 120,000 clones, about four fifths of them seen just once. Input material: PBMCs. These TCRs come from a woman in her 40s in good health and CMV-seropositive.

The chain uses TRBV6-5 and TRBJ2-7; 7 bases match TRBD1. The ends lost 4 bases at V and 3 bases at J; junction bases unmatched: 3. Germline CDR1 is MNHEY and CDR2 is SVGAGI. This CDR3 has 13 residues. CDR3 coding DNA: TGTGCCAGCAGTTTGGGACAGAACTACGAGCAGTACTTC. Residues: CASSLGQNYEQYF.

This chain uses TRBV6-5 with TRBJ2-3; possibly TRBD1 for D (6 bases). Germline V CDR1 and CDR2: MNHEY, SVGAGI. The V and J ends lost 5 bases and 8 bases respectively, with 11 bases between them. This CDR3 is built from 12 residues. CDR3 loop: CASSRLGATQYF. The CDR3 DNA reads TGTGCCAGCAGTCGATTGGGGGCTACGCAGTATTTT.

The rearrangement links TRBV30 to TRBJ1-2, with TRBD1 matching 7 bases. The length of the CDR3 is 16 residues. CDR1 is GTSNPN, CDR2 SVGIG, per germline (reference sequence). The junction had 11 bases not matched to a gene; V was cut back by 2 bases and J by 2 bases. The CDR3 nucleotides read TGTGCCTGGAGTACTTGGGACAGAGAACCAAACTATGGCTACACCTTC. Its protein product is CAWSTWDREPNYGYTF.

The chain joins TRBV7-2 to TRBJ2-1; 12 bases agree with TRBD2. CDR3 length: 15 residues. Trimming cost V 5 bases and J 9 bases; bases outside gene matches: 8. Germline lookup yields CDR1 SGHTA and CDR2 FQGNSA. CDR3 nucleotide sequence: TGTGCCAGCAGCGCCAGACTAGCGGGAGCAGGTGAGCAGTTCTTC. Its translation is CASSARLAGAGEQFF.

Here the CDR3 reads CASSLDLDRGRADTQYF. The CDR3 DNA reads TGTGCCAGCAGCTTGGACCTCGACAGGGGAAGAGCAGATACGCAGTATTTT. The V gene is TRBV5-6, the J gene TRBJ2-3; 8 nucleotides match TRBD1. CDR1 SGHDT and CDR2 YYEEEE come from the germline V gene. Trimming cost V 0 bases and J 4 bases; bases outside gene matches: 10. This CDR3 is 17 amino acids long.

The chain links TRBV6-1 to TRBJ1-5, with 8 bases aligning to TRBD1. Germline values: CDR1 MNHNS, CDR2 SASEGT. The CDR3 loop spans 15 amino acids. V shed 1 base and J 6 bases; nucleotides not matched to a gene: 5. CDR3 residues: CASSEGGQGGQPQHF. CDR3 DNA sequence: TGTGCCAGCAGTGAAGGCGGACAGGGTGGTCAGCCCCAGCATTTT.

The V call is TRBV29-1, the J call TRBJ1-1, with D perhaps matching TRBD1 (5 bases). The CDR3 spans 13 residues. Trimming stripped 5 bases from V and 4 bases from J, with 14 bases between. Germline assignment: CDR1 SQVTM and CDR2 ANQGSEA. Here the CDR3 reads CSVSGLASTEAFF. CDR3 in DNA: TGCAGCGTTTCGGGACTCGCCAGCACTGAAGCTTTCTTT.

V gene TRBV7-9 combines with J gene TRBJ2-1, with D perhaps matching TRBD1 (6 bases). This CDR3 is 16 amino acids long. V lost 7 bases to trimming and J lost 3 bases, with 19 bases between them. Germline assignment: CDR1 SEHNR and CDR2 FQNEAQ (reference sequence). The CDR3 sequence is CASTPGGGGDYNEQFF. The CDR3 nucleotides read TGTGCCAGCACCCCTGGTGGGGGCGGAGACTACAATGAGCAGTTCTTC.

This clone came up once. The rearrangement uses TRBV11-2 and TRBJ2-5; unclear D gene. Germline V gives CDR1 SGHAT, CDR2 FQNNGV. Trimming removed 1 base at V and 3 bases at J, with 9 bases between. There are 14 residues in the CDR3. CDR3 sequence (DNA): TGTGCCAGCAGCTTAGTTCGCGGAAAAGAGACCCAGTACTTC. It yields the protein CASSLVRGKETQYF.

CDR3 loop: CASTSRSGHGELFF. The CDR3 bases are TGTGCCAGCACTAGCAGGTCCGGTCACGGGGAGCTGTTTTTT. V gene TRBV28 combines with J gene TRBJ2-2; D is perhaps TRBD2 (5 bases). The CDR3 has 14 residues. Looked up from germline, CDR1 is MDHEN and CDR2 is SYDVKM. Trimming cost V 7 bases and J 7 bases, with 16 bases left between them.